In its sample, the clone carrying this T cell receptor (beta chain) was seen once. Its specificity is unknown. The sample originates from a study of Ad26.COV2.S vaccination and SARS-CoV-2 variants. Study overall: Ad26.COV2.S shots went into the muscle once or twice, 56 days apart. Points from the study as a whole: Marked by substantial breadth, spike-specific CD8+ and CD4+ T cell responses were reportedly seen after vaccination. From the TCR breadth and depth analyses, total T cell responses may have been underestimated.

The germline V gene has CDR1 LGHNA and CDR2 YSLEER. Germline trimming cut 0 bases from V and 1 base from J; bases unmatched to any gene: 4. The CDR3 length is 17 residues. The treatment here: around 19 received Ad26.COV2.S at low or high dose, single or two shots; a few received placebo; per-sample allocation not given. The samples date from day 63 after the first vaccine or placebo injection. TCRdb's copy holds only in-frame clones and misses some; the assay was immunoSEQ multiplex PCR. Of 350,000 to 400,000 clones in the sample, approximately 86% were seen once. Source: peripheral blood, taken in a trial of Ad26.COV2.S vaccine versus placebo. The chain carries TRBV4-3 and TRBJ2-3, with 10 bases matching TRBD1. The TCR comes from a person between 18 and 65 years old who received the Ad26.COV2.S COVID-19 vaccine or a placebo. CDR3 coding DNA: TGCGCCAGCAGCCAAGACCCCGGACAGGGGGGCACAGATACGCAGTATTTT. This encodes CASSQDPGQGGTDTQYF.